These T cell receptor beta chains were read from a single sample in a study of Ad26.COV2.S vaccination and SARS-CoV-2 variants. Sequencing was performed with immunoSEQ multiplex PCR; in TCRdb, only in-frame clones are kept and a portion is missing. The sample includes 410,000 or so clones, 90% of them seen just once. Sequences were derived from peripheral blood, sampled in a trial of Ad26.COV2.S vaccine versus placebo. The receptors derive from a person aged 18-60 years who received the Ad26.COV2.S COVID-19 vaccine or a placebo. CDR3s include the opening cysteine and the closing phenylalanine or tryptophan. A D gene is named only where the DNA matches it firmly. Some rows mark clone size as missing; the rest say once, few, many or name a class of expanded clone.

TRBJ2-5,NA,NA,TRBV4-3,CASSQYPQNSETQYF,TGCGCCAGCAGCCAATATCCGCAGAATTCGGAGACCCAGTACTTC
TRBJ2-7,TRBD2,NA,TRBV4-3,CASSQDPTSGAYEQYF,TGCGCCAGCAGCCAAGATCCGACTAGCGGAGCCTACGAGCAGTACTTC
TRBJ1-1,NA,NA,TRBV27,CATRDTNTEAFF,TGTGCCACCCGGGACACCAACACTGAAGCTTTCTTT
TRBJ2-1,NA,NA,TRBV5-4,CASSLRSGGDNEQFF,TGTGCCAGCAGCCTTCGGAGCGGAGGGGACAATGAGCAGTTCTTC
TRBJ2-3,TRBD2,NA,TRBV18,CASSPYQTSGRAEATQYF,TGTGCCAGCTCACCTTATCAGACTAGCGGGAGGGCCGAGGCTACGCAGTATTTT
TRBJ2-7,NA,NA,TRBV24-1,CATKPRDANSYEQYF,TGTGCCACCAAACCCCGGGACGCAAACTCCTACGAGCAGTACTTC
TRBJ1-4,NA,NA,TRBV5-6,CASSGVGEPNEKLFF,TGTGCCAGCAGCGGAGTCGGGGAGCCTAATGAAAAACTGTTTTTT
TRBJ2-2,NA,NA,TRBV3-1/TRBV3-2,CASSHVGTTGELFF,TGTGCCAGCAGCCACGTGGGGACAACCGGGGAGCTGTTTTTT
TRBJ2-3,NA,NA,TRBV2,CASSGNLRTDTQYF,TGTGCCAGCAGTGGCAACCTGAGGACAGATACGCAGTATTTT
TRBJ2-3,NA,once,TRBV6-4,CASSVDPAGTSTDTQYF,TGTGCCAGCAGTGTTGATCCAGCGGGGACAAGCACAGATACGCAGTATTTT
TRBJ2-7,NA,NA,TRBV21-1,CASSIHRVDEQYF,TGTGCCAGCAGCATCCACAGGGTAGACGAGCAGTACTTC
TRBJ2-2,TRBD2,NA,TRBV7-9,CASSPRGANTGELFF,TGTGCCAGCAGCCCTCGGGGGGCGAACACCGGGGAGCTGTTTTTT
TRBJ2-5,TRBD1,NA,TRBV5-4,CASSLTGAGETQYF,TGTGCCAGCAGCCTTACAGGGGCAGGGGAGACCCAGTACTTC
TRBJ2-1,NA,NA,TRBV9,CASSVGLPDEQFF,TGTGCCAGCAGCGTAGGACTACCCGATGAGCAGTTCTTC
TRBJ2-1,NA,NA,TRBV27,CASASPGREQFF,TGTGCCAGCGCCAGTCCAGGCCGGGAGCAGTTCTTC
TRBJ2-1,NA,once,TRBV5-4,CASSLARGQYNEQFF,TGTGCCAGCAGCTTGGCTAGGGGTCAGTACAATGAGCAGTTCTTC
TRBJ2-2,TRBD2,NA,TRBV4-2,CASSQVRTGGGNTGELFF,TGTGCCAGCAGCCAAGTTAGAACGGGAGGGGGGAACACCGGGGAGCTGTTTTTT
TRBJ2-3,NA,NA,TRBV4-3,CASSPGTLGDTQYF,TGCGCCAGCAGCCCTGGGACTCTGGGAGATACGCAGTATTTT
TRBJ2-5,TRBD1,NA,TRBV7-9,CASSQRTGGEGETQYF,TGTGCCAGCAGCCAACGGACAGGGGGCGAAGGGGAGACCCAGTACTTC
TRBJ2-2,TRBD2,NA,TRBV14,CASSQVIGGGLADHGELFF,TGTGCCAGCAGCCAAGTTATAGGAGGTGGACTAGCGGATCACGGGGAGCTGTTTTTT
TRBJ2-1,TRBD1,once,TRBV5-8,CASDPPTGTENNEQFF,TGTGCCAGCGACCCACCGACCGGGACAGAAAACAATGAGCAGTTCTTC
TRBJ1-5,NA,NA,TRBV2,CASSEEGRFGNQPQHF,TGTGCCAGCAGTGAAGAGGGGCGCTTTGGCAATCAGCCCCAGCATTTT
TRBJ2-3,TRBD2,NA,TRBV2,CASILWREATDTQYF,TGTGCCAGCATCCTTTGGCGGGAGGCGACAGATACGCAGTATTTT
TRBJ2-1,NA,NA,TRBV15,CATSREKGTTSYNEQFF,TGTGCCACCAGCAGAGAGAAGGGGACAACATCCTACAATGAGCAGTTCTTC
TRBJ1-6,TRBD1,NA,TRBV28,CASSLDRVRSPLHF,TGTGCCAGCAGCCTTGACAGGGTGAGATCACCCCTCCACTTT
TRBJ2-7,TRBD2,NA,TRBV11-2,CASSSSGRGYEQYF,TGTGCCAGCAGCTCCAGCGGGAGAGGGTACGAGCAGTACTTC
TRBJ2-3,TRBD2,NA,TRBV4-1,CASSQEGVAGGPDTQYF,TGCGCCAGCAGCCAAGAAGGAGTAGCGGGAGGTCCAGATACGCAGTATTTT
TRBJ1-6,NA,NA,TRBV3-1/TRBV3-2,CASSQDRVPLHF,TGTGCCAGCAGCCAAGATCGCGTTCCCCTCCACTTT
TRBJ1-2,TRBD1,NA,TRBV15,CATSRSGTEDGYTF,TGTGCCACCAGCAGGAGTGGGACAGAAGATGGCTACACCTTC
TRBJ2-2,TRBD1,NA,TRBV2,CASSRDRGSGELFF,TGTGCCAGCAGCCGGGACAGGGGTTCCGGGGAGCTGTTTTTT
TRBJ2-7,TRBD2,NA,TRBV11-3,CASSLDGSGRYEQYF,TGTGCCAGCAGCTTAGATGGTAGCGGGAGGTACGAGCAGTACTTC
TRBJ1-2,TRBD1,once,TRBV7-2,CASSQGTDYGYTF,TGTGCCAGCAGCCAAGGGACAGATTATGGCTACACCTTC
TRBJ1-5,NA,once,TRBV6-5,CASSYRRDKQPQHF,TGTGCCAGCAGTTACAGGAGGGACAAACAGCCCCAGCATTTT
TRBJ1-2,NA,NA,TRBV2,CASSSNRVEGYTF,TGTGCCAGCAGTTCGAACAGGGTCGAGGGCTACACCTTC
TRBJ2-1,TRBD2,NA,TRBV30,CAWSEFLAGGYNEQFF,TGTGCCTGGAGTGAGTTCCTAGCGGGAGGATACAATGAGCAGTTCTTC
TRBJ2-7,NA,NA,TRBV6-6,CASSSSLNPYEQYF,TGTGCCAGCAGTTCCTCACTAAACCCCTACGAGCAGTACTTC
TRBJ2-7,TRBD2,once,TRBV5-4,CASSGTSGSSYEQYF,TGTGCCAGCAGCGGGACTAGCGGGAGCTCCTACGAGCAGTACTTC
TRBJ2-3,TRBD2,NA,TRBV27,CASSIAGATDTQYF,TGTGCCAGCAGTATAGCGGGAGCCACAGATACGCAGTATTTT
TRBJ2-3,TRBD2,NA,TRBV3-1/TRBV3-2,CASSPGLAGRTDTQYF,TGTGCCAGCAGCCCGGGACTAGCGGGTCGCACAGATACGCAGTATTTT
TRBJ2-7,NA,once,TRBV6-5,CATGWTRAAYEQYF,TGTGCCACCGGATGGACGCGGGCAGCCTACGAGCAGTACTTC
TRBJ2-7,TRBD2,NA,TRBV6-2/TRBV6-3,CASSSGLVGASF,TGTGCCAGCAGTTCGGGACTAGTCGGAGCCTCTTTC